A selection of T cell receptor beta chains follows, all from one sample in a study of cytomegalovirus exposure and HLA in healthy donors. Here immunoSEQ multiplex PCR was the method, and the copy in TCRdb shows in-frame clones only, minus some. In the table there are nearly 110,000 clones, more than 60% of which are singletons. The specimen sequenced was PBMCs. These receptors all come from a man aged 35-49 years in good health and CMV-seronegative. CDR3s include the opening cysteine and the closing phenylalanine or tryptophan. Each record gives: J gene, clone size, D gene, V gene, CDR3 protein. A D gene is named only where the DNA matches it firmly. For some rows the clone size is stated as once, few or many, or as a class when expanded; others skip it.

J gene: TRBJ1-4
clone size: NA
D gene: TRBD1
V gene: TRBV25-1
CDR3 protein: CASSVPGGTAEKLFF

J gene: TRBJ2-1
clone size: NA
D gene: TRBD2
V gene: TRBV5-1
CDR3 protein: CASSIIPGLADNEQFF

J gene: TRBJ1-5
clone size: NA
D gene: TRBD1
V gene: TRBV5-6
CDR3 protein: CASSIDGQVAQPQHF

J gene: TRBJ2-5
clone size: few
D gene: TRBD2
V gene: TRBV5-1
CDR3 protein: CASSLSGGPGETQYF

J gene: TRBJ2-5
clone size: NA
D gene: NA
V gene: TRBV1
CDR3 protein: CTSSQGGQGGCETQYF

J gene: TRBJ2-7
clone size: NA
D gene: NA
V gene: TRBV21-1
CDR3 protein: CASSKAIGTPLSYEQYF

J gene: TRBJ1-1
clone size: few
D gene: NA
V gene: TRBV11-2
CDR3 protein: CASSFGGPDTEAFF

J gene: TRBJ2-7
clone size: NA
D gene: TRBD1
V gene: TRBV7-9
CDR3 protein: CASSLGGTVLGEQYF

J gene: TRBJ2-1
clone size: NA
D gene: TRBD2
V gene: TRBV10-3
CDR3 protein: CAIGQGGSYNEQFF

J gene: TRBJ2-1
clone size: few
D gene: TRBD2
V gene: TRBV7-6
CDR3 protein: CASSSTTSGGYNEQFF

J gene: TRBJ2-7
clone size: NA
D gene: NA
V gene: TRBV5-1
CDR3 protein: CASSLVGDEQYF

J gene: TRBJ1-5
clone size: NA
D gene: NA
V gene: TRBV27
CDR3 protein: CASSFGAGTDQPQHF

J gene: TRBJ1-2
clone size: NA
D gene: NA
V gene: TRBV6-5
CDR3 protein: CASNGPANYGYTF

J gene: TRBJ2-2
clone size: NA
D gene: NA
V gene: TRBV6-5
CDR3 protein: CASRNGAPTGELFF

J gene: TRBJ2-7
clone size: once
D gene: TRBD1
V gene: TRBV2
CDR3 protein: CASSSSGTVSYEQYF

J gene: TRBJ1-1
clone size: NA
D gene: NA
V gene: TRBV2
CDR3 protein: CASSERSFNTEAFF

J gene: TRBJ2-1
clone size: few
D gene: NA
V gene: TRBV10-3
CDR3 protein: CAISESGRGLNNEQFF

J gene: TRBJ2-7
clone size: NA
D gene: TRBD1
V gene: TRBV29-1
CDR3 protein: CSYRTGGLDEQYF

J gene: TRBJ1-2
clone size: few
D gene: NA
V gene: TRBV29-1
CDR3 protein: CSVDRDFGYGYTF

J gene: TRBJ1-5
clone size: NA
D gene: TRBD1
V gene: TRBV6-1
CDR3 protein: CASSEALRGLQPQHF

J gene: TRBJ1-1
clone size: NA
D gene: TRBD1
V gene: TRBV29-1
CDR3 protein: CSVDRENTEAFF

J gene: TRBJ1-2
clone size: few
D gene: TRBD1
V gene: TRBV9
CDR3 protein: CASSAATDRGPNYGYTF

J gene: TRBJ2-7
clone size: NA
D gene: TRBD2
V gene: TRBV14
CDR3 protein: CASSQGAGGRLEEQYF

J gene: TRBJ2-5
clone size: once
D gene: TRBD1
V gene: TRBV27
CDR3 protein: CASSLSKGQRTQETQYF

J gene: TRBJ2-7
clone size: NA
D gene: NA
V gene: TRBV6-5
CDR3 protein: CASNAPGAYEQYF

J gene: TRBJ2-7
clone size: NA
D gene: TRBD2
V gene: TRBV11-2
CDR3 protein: CASSLMWPSGGYEQYF

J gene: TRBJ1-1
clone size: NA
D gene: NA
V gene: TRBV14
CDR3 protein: CASSLVLFRDNTEAFF

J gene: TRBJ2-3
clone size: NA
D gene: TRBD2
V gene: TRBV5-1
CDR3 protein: CASSEGRGLGDTQYF

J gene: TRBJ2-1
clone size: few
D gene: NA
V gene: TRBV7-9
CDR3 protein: CASSYRGGNEQFF

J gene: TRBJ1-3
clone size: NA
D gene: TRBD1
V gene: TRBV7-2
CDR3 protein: CASSIDRGRGNTIYF

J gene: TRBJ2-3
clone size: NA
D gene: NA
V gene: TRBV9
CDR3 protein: CASSVGRGRTDTQYF

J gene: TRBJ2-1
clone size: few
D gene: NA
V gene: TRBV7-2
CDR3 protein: CASSPNSWERVVNEQFF

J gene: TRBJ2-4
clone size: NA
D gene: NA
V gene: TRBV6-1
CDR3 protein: CASSDLRDLAKNIQHF

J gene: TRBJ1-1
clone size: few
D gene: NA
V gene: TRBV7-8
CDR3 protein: CASSLRHGNTEAFF

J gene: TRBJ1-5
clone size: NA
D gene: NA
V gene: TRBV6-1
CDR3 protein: CASRSGTLGPQHF

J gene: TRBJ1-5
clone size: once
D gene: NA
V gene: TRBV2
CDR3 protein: CASRREGISNQPQHF

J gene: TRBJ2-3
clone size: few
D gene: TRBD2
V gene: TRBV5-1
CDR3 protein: CASQSGGVTDTQYF

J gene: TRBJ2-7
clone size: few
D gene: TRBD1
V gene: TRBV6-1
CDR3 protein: CASSDLGTVTYEQYF

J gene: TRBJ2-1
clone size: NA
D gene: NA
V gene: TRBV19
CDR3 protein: CASTSGQGSYNEQFF

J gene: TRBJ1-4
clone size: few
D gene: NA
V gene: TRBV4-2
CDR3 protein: CASSQDRGEKLFF

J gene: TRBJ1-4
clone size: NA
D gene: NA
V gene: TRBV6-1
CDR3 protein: CASSEGAVEKLFF

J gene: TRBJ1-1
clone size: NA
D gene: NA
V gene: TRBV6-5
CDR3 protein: CASITTRGTNEAFF

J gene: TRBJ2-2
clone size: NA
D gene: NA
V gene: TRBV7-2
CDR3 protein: CASSNRPEALGELFF

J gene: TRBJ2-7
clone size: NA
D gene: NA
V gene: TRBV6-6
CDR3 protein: CASSYAGSSYEQYF

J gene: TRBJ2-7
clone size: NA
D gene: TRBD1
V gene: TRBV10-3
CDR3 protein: CAISESPPGDRVYEQYF

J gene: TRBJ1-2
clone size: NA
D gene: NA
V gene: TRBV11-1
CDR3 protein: CASSLDPSGTSNYGYTF

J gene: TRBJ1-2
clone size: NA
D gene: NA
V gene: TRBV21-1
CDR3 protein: CASSAGQGASGYTF

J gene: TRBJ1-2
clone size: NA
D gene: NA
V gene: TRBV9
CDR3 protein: CASSLMDTGEDYGYTF

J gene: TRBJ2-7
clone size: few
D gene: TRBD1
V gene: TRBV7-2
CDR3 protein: CASSPDRDRTYEQYF

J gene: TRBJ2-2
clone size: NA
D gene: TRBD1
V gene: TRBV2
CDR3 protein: CASSGTGGGYAGELFF

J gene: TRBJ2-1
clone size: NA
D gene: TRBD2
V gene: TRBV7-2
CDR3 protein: CASSLGGGSYNEQFF

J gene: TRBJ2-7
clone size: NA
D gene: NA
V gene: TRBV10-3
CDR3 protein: CAISELPDRGGFGGEQYF

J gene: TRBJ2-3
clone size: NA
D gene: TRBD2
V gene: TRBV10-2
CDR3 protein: CASRITGGDVDTQYF

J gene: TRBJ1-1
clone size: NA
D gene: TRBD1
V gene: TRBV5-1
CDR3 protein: CASSYGTGTEAFF

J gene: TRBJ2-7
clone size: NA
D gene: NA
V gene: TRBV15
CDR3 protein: CATSFSTSAFEQYF